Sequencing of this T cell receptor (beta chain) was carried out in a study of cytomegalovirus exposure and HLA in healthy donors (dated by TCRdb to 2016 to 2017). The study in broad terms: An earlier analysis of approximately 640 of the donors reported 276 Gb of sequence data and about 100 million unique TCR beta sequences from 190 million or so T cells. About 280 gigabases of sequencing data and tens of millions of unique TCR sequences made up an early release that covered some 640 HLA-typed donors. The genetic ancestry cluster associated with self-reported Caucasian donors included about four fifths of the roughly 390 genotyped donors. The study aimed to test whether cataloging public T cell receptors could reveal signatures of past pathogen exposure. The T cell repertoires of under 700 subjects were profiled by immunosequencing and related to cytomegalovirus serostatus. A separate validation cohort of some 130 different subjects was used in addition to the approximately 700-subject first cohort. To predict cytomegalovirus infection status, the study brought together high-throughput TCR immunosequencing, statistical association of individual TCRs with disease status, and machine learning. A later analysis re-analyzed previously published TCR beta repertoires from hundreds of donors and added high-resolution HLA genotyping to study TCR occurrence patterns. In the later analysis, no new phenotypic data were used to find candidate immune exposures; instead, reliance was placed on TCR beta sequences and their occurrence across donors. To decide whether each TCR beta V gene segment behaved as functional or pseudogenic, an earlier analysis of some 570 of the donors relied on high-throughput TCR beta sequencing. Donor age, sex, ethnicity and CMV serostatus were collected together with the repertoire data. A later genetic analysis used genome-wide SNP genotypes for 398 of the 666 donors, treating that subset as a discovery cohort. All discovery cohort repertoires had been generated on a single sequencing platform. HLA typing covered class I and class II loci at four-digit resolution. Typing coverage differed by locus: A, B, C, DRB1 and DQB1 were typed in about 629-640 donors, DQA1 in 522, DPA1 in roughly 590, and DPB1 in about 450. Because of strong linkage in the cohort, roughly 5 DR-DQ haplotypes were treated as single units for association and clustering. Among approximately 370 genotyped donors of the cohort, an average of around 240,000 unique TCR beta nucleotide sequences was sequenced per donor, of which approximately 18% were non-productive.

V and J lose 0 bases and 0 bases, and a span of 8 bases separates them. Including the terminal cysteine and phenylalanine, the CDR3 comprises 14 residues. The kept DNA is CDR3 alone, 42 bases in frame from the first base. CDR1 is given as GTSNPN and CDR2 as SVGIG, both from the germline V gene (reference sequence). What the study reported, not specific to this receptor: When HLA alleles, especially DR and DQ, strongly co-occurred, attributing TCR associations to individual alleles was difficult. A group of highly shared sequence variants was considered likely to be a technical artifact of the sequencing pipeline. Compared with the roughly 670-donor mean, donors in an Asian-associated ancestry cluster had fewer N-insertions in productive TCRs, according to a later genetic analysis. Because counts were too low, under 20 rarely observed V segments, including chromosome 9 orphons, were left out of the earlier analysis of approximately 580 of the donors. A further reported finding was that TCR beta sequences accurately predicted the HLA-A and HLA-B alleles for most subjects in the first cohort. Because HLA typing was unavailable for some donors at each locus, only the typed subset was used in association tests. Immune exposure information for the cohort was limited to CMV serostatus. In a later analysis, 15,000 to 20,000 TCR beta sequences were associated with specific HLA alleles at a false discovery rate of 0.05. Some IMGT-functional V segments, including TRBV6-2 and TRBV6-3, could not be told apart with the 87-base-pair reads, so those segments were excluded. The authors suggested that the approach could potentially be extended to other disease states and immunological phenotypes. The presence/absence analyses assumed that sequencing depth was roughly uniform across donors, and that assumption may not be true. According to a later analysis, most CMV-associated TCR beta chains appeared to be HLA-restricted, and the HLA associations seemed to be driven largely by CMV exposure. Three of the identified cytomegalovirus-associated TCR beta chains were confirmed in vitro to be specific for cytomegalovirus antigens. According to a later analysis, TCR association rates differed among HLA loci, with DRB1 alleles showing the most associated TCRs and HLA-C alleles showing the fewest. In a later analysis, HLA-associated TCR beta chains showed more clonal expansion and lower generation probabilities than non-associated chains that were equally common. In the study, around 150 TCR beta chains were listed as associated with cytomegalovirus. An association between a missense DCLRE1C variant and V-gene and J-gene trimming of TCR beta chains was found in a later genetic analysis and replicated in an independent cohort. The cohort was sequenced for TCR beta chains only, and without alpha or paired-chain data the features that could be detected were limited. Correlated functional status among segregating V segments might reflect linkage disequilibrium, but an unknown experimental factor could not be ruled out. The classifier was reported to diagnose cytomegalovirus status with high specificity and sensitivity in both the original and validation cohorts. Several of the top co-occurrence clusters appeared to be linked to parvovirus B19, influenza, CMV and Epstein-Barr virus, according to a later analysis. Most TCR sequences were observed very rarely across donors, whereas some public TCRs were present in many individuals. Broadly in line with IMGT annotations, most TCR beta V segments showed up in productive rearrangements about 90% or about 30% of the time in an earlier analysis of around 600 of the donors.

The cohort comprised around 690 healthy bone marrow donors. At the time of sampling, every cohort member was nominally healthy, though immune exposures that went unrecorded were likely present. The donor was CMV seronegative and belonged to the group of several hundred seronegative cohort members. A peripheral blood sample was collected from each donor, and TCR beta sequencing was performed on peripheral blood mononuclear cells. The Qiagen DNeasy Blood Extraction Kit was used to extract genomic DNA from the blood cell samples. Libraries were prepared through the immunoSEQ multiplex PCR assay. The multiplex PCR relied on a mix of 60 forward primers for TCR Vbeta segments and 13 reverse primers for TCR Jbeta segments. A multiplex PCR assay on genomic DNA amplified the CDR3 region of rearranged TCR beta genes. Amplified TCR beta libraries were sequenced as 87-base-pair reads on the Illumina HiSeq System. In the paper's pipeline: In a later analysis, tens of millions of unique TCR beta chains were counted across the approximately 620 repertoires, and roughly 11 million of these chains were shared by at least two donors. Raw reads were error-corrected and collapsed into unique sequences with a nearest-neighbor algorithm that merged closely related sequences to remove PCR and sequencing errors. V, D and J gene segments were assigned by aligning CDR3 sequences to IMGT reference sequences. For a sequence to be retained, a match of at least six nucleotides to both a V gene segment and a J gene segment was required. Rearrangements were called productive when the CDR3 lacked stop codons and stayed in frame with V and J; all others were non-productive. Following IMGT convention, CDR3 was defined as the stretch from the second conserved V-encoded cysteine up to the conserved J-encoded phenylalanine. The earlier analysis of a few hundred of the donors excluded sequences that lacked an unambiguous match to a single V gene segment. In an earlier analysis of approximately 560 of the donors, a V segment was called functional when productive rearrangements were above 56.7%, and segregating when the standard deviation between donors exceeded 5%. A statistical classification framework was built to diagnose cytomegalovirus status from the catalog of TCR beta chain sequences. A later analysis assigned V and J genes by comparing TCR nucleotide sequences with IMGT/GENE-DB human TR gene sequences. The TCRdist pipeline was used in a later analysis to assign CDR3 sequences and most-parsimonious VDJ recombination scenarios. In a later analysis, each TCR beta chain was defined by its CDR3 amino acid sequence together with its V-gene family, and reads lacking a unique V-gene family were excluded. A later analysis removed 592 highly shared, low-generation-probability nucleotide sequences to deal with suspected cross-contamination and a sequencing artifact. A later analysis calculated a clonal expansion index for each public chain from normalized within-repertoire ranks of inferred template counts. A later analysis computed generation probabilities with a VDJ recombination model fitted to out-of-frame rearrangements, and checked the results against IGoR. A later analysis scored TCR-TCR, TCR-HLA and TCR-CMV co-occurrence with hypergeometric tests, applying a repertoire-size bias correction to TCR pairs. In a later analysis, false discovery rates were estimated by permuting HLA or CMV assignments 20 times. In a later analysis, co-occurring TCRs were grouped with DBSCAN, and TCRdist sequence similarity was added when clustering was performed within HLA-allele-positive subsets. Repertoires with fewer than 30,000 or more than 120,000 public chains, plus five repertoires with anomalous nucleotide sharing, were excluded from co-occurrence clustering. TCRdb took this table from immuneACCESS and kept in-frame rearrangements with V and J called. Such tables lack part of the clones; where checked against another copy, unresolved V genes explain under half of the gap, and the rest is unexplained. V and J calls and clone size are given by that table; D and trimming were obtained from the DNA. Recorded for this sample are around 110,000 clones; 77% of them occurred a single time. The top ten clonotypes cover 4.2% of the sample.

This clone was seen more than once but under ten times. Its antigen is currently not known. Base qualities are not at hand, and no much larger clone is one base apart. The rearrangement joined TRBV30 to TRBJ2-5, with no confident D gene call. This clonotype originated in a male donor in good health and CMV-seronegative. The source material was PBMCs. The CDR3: CAWSVSQYQETQYF. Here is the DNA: TGTGCCTGGAGTGTTAGCCAGTACCAAGAGACCCAGTACTTC.